These 10 T cell receptor beta chains share one sample of origin, sequenced in a study of tumor and adjacent non-tumor tissue in lung cancer. A modified ARM-PCR protocol with three rounds of nested PCR amplified TCRbeta. TCRdb processed the multiplex PCR reads anew with MiXCR; each CDR3 protein has one entry. The table shows over 40,000 distinct CDR3 sequences, with about 80% occurring only once. The template was RNA from unsorted bulk tissue. The normal lung tissue was taken more than 3 cm from the tumor edge. Material: distant non-tumor lung tissue. The receptors derive from a woman aged 55-75 years with non-small cell lung cancer.

The V gene is TRBV6-2 or TRBV6-3, the J gene TRBJ1-5, with TRBD1 as a possible D gene (5 bases). Per germline, CDR1 MNHEY and CDR2 SVGEGT. The CDR3 consists of 14 residues. Deletions cut 6 bases from V and 6 bases from J, with 15 bases between. The CDR3 coding sequence is TGTGCCAGCAGGTTGGACAATGCGATTCAGCCCCAGCATTTT. This gives the protein CASRLDNAIQPQHF.

As for this clonotype: Germline and junction disagree at one end, which may indicate a read error. The chain recombines TRBV20-1 with TRBJ2-5, with D hard to call. The V gene's germline CDR1 is DFQATT and CDR2 SNEGSKA (reference sequence). The CDR3 extends over 16 amino acids. The CDR3 DNA sequence: TGCAATGCTAGAGATCAATTCGGGTACTTCCAAGAGGCCCAGTACTTC. Residues: CNARDQFGYFQEAQYF.

The table lists this clonotype with a few counts. V gene TRBV11-2 combines with J gene TRBJ2-7; D unclear. The CDR3 is 12 residues long. Germline lookup yields CDR1 SGHAT and CDR2 FQNNGV. Trimming took off 2 bases at V and 5 bases at J, with 7 bases between the two ends. Written as DNA, the CDR3 is TGTGCCAGCAGCTTAACCCAGGACGAGCAGTACTTC. Amino acid sequence: CASSLTQDEQYF.

This clonotype was seen a few times. A junction end diverges from the germline sequence, so it may reflect a read error. The chain employs TRBV6-2 or TRBV6-3 and TRBJ2-1; D remains ambiguous. The CDR3 is made up of 21 amino acids. CDR1 MNHEY and CDR2 SVGEGT come from the germline V gene. CDR3 coding DNA: TGTGCCAGCAGTTACTCGAATTCGTTTTCCCACGGTGCAGACTCCTACAATGAGCACTTCTTC. This sequence encodes CASSYSNSFSHGADSYNEHFF.

Turning to this clonotype: Because the CDR3 is missing its conserved closing phenylalanine or tryptophan, this is likely a read error. Because the CDR3's place on the DNA is in doubt, the DNA is left out and the CDR3 is given as listed by TCRdb. The chain joins TRBV10-1 to TRBJ2-2; the table names TRBD2, a call not compared with the DNA. The CDR3 is 12 residues long, ends included. The germline V gene has CDR1 WNHNN and CDR2 SYGVQD (reference sequence). This CDR3 is CASARIVGELLL.

J is TRBJ2-2 and V is TRBV19; TRBD1 is a possible D gene (5 bases). CDR1 and CDR2 from the germline V gene are LNHDA and SQIVND (reference sequence). The V gene lost 11 bases and the J gene lost 3 bases, with 16 bases spanning the gap. The CDR3 sequence is 14 residues long. CDR3 DNA: TGTGCCTCCCGCCAGGGATCTCACACCGGGGAGCTGTTTTTT. This sequence encodes CASRQGSHTGELFF.

On this clonotype itself: A clone one base away is much larger, so this may be a read error. V is TRBV5-8 and J is TRBJ2-1; no clear D. Germline V gene lookup returns CDR1 SGHTS and CDR2 YDEGEE. The V and J ends lost 0 bases and 0 bases respectively, with 16 bases between them. This CDR3 spans 18 amino acids. CDR3 loop: CASSLDVSVLSSYNEQFF. The CDR3 nucleotides are TGTGCCAGCAGCTTGGATGTATCAGTCCTGAGCTCCTACAATGAGCAGTTCTTC.

In regard to this clonotype: A read error may account for a junction end that differs from germline. The chain joins TRBV6-1 to TRBJ1-2; possibly TRBD1 for D (5 bases). From germline, CDR1 is MNHNS and CDR2 SASEGT. The CDR3 extends over 14 amino acids. CDR3 sequence (DNA): TGTGTCAGCAGTGAATCGTGGGACGGCGTTGGCTACACCTTC. Translation gives CVSSESWDGVGYTF.

A note on this clonotype: Relative to the germline gene, one junction end is altered; a read error may explain this. The chain carries TRBV5-4 and TRBJ2-2; D gene uncertain. Germline loops: CDR1 SGHNT, CDR2 YYREEE (reference sequence). CDR3 length: 14 amino acids. CDR3 protein: CVSSVTRSTGELFF. CDR3 nucleotides: TGTGTCAGCAGCGTTACTCGGTCCACCGGGGAGCTGTTTTTT.

Comments on this clonotype: The conserved phenylalanine or tryptophan is not found at the CDR3 terminus, so this likely reflects a read error. The rearrangement joins TRBV29-1 to TRBJ2-3; tentative D call: TRBD2 (6 bases). The CDR3 contains 15 residues. V was shortened by 3 bases and J by 12 bases, with 25 bases between the two germline ends. CDR1 SQVTM and CDR2 ANQGSEA come from the germline V gene. This chain's CDR3 is CSVDGVEGTEGTQYL. The CDR3 coding sequence is TGCAGCGTTGATGGGGTGGAGGGCACAGAGGGTACACAGTATCTT.